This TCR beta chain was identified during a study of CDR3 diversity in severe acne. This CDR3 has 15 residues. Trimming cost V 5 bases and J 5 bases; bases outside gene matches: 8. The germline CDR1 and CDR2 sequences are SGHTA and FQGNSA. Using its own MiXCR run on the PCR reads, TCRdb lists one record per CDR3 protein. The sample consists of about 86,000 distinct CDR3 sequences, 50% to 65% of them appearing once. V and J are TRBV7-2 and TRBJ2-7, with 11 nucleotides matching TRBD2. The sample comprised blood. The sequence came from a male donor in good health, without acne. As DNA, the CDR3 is TGTGCCAGCAGCAGTAGCGGGAGGGCCCTCCACGAGCAGTACTTC. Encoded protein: CASSSSGRALHEQYF.